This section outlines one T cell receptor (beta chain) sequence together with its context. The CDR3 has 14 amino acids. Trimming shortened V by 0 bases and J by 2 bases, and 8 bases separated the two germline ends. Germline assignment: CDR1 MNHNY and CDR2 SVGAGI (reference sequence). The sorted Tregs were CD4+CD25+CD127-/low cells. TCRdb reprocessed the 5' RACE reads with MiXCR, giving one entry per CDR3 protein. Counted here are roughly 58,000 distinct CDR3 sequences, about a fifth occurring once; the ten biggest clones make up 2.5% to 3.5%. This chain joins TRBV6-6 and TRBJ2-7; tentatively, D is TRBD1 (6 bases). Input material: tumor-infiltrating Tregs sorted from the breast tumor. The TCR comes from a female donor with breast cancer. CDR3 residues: CASSYSRTAYEQYF. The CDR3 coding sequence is TGTGCCAGCAGTTACTCGAGGACAGCCTACGAGCAGTACTTC.